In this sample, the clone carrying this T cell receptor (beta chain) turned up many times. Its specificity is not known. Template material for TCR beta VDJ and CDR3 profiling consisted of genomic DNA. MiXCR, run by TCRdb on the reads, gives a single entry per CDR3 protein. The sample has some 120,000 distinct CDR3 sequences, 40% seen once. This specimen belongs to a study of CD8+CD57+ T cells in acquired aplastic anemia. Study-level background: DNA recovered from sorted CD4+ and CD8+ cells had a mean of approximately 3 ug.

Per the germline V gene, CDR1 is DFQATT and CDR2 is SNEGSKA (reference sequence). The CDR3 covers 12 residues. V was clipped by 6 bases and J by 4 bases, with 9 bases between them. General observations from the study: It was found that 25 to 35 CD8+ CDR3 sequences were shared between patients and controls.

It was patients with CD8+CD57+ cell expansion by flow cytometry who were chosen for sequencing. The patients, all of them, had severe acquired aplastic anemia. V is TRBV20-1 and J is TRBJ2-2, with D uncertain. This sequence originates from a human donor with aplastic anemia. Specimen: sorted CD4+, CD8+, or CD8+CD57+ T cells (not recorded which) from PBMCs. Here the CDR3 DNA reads TGCAGTGCCCTACAAGTCACCGGGGAGCTGTTTTTT. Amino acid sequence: CSALQVTGELFF.